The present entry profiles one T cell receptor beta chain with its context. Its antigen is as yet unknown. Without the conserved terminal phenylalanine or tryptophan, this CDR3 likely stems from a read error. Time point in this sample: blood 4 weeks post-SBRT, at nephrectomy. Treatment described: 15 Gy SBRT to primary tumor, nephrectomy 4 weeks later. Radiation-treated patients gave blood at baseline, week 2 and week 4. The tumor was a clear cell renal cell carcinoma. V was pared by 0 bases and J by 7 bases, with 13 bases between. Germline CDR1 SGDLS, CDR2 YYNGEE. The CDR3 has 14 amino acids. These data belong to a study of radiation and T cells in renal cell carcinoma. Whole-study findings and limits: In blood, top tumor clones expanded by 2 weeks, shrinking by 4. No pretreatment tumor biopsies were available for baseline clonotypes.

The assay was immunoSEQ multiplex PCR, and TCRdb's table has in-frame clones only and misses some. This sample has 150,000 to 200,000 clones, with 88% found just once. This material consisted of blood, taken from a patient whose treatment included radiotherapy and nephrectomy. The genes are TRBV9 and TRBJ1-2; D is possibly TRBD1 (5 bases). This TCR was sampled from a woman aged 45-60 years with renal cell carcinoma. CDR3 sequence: CASSVGLRGGGYTL. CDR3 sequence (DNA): TGTGCCAGCAGCGTAGGATTAAGGGGAGGTGGCTACACCCTC.